This T cell receptor (beta chain) was captured in a study of shared clonotypes between healthy human individuals. Study-wide results and limits: The genetic and exposure-history diversity represented was limited by few donors. The study found roughly 5% of naive CD4 clonotypes shared across four donors.

The V gene's germline CDR1 is SGHVS and CDR2 FQNEAQ. The V end lost 5 bases, the J end lost 15 bases, and 17 bases lay between the germline ends. The CDR3 extends over 12 amino acids. CD4+ cell separation produced CD45RA+ naive and CD45RA-negative memory subsets. Repertoires were generated with immunoSEQ multiplex PCR, while TCRdb's copy carries only in-frame clones and drops some. The sample carries about 2.4 million clones, approximately 94% recorded once. In its sample, this clone was seen once. Its matching antigen is unknown. The sequencing input was naive CD4+ T cells from PBMCs. This sample's subset: CD45RA+ positively selected. This receptor was obtained from a young man in good health. Some clones in this sample may be carry-over from other donors' samples. The J gene is TRBJ1-5, the V gene TRBV7-8; D unclear. CDR3 amino acids: CASSPPNGVWHF. CDR3 nucleotide sequence: TGTGCCAGCAGCCCCCCCAACGGGGTTTGGCATTTT.